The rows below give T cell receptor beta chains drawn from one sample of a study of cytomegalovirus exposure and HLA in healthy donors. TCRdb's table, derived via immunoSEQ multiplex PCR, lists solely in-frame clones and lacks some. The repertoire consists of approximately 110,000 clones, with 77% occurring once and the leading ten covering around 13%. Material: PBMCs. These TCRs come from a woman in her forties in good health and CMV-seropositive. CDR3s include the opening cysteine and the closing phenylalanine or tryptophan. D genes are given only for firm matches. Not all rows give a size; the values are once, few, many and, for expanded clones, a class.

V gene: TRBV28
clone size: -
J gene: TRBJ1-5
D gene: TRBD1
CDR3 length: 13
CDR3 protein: CTSSLGGWEPQHF
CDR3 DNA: TGTACCAGCAGTTTAGGGGGCTGGGAGCCCCAGCATTTT

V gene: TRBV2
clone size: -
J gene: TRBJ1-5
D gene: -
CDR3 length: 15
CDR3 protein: CASSEEGVRGQPQHF
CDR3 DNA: TGTGCCAGCAGTGAAGAGGGGGTTCGGGGTCAGCCCCAGCATTTT

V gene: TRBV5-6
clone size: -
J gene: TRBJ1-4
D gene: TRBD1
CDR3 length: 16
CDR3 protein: CASSSGTGLRDEKLFF
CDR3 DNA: TGTGCCAGCAGCTCCGGGACAGGGTTAAGAGATGAAAAACTGTTTTTT

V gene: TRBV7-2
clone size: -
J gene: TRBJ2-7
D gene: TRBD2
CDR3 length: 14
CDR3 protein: CASSMTSGLYEQYF
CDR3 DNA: TGTGCCAGCAGCATGACTAGCGGACTTTACGAGCAGTACTTC

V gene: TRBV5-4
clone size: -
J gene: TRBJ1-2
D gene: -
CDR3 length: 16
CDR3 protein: CASSSIGGGFNYGYTF
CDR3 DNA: TGTGCCAGCAGCTCCATCGGGGGAGGTTTTAACTATGGCTACACCTTC

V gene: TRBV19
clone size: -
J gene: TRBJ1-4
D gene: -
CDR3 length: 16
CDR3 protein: CASSIFPKTANEKLFF
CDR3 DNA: TGTGCCAGTAGTATTTTCCCGAAGACAGCTAATGAAAAACTGTTTTTT

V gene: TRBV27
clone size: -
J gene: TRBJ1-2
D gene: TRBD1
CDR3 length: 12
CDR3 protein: CASSFAGGGYTF
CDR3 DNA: TGTGCCAGCAGTTTTGCAGGGGGCGGCTACACCTTC

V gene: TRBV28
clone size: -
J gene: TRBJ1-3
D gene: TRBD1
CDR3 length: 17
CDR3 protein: CASSSGTGLLSGNTIYF
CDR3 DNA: TGTGCCAGCAGTTCCGGGACAGGTCTCCTCTCTGGAAACACCATATATTTT

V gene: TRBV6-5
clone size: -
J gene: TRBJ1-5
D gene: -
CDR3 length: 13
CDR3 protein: CASSTGRLGTQHF
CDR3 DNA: TGTGCCAGCAGTACAGGCCGACTGGGGACCCAGCATTTT

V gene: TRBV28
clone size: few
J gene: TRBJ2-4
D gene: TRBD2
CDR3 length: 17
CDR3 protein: CASSTYSGTDFKNIQYF
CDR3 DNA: TGTGCCAGCAGTACCTATAGCGGGACCGACTTCAAAAACATTCAGTACTTC

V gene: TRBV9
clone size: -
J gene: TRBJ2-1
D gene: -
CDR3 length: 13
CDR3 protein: CASSVGTYNEQFF
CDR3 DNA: TGTGCCAGCAGCGTAGGAACTTACAATGAGCAGTTCTTC

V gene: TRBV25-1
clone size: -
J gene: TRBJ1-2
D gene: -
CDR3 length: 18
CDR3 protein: CASSPRSWRGLGGYGYTF
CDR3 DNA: TGTGCCAGCAGTCCCAGAAGCTGGCGGGGCCTTGGTGGATATGGCTACACCTTC

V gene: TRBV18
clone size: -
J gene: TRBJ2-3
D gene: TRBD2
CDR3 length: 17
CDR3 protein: CASSPPASGNRGDTQYF
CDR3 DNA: TGTGCCAGCTCACCACCGGCTAGCGGGAATCGAGGGGATACGCAGTATTTT

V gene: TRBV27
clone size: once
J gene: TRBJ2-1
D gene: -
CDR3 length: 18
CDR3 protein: CASSSSRLVASSYNEQFF
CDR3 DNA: TGTGCCAGCAGTTCATCAAGACTAGTCGCCTCCTCCTACAATGAGCAGTTCTTC

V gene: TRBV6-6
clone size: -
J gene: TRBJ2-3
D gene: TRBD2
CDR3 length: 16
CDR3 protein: CASSLGLAGATDTQYF
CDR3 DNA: TGTGCCAGCAGCCTCGGGCTAGCGGGAGCAACAGATACGCAGTATTTT

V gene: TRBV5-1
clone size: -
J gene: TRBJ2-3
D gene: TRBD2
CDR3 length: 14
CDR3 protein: CASSLETSGDTQYF
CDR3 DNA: TGCGCCAGCAGCTTGGAAACTAGCGGAGATACGCAGTATTTT

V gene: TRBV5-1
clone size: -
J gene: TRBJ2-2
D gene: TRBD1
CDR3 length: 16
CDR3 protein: CASSSGTGRATGELFF
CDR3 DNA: TGCGCCAGCAGTTCCGGGACAGGTCGCGCCACCGGGGAGCTGTTTTTT

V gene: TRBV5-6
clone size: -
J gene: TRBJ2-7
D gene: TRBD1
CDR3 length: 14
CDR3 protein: CASSFLGQGPEQYF
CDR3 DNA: TGTGCCAGCAGCTTTTTGGGACAGGGGCCCGAGCAGTACTTC

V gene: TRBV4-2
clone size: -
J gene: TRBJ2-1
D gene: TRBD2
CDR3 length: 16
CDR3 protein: CASSQASGSSYNEQFF
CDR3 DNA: TGTGCCAGCAGCCAAGCTAGCGGGAGCTCCTACAATGAGCAGTTCTTC

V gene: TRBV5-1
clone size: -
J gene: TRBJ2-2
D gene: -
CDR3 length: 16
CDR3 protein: CASSLAGQANTGELFF
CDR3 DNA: TGCGCCAGCAGCTTAGCGGGACAGGCCAACACCGGGGAGCTGTTTTTT

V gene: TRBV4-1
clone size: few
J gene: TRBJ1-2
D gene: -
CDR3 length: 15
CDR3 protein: CASSQIIGVNYGYTF
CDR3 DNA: TGCGCCAGCAGCCAAATAATAGGGGTTAACTATGGCTACACCTTC

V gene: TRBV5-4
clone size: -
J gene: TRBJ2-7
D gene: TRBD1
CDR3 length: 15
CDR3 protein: CASSSPGQGFNEQYF
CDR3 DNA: TGTGCCAGCAGCTCACCGGGACAGGGGTTCAACGAGCAGTACTTC

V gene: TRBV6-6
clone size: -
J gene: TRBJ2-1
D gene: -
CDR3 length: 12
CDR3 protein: CASSILTEGQFF
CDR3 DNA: TGTGCCAGCAGCATTCTCACGGAGGGTCAGTTCTTC

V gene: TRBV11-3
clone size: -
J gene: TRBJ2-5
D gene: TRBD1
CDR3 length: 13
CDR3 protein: CASSPGQGETQYF
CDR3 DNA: TGTGCCAGCAGCCCCGGACAGGGAGAGACCCAGTACTTC

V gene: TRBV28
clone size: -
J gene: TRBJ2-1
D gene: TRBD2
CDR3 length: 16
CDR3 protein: CASSTPGGRSFDEQFF
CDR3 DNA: TGTGCCAGCAGTACCCCGGGCGGGAGGTCGTTCGATGAGCAGTTCTTC

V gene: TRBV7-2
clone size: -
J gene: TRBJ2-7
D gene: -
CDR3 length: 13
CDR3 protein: CASSHQGSYEQYF
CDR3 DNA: TGTGCCAGCAGCCACCAGGGTTCGTACGAGCAGTACTTC

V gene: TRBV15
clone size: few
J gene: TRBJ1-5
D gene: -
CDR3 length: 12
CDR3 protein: CATSIGGQPQHF
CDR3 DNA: TGTGCCACCAGCATCGGAGGTCAGCCCCAGCATTTT

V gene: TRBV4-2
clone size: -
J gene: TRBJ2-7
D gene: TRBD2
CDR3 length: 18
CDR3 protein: CASSQEAPGLAGAYEQYF
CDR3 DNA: TGTGCCAGCAGCCAAGAAGCCCCGGGACTAGCGGGAGCCTACGAGCAGTACTTC

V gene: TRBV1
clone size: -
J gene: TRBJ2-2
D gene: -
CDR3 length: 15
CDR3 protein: CTSSQDWTSGRGAVF
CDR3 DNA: TGCACCAGCAGCCAAGATTGGACCTCGGGCCGGGGAGCTGTTTTT

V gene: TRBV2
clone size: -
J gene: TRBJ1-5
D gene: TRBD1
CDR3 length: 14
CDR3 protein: CASTGTGGLQPQHF
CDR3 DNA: TGTGCCAGCACCGGGACAGGGGGCCTTCAGCCCCAGCATTTT

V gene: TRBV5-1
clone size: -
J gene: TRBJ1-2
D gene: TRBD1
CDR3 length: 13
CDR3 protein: CASSRGQQDGYTF
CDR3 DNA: TGCGCCAGCAGCCGGGGACAGCAAGATGGCTACACCTTC

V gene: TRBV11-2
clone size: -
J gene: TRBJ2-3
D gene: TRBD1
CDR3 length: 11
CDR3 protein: CASSFDRDRHF
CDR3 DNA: TGTGCCAGCAGCTTTGACCGGGACAGGCATTTT

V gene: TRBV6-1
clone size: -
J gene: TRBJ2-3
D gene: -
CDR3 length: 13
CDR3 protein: CASSVGRSDTQYF
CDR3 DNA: TGTGCCAGCAGTGTGGGGAGGTCAGATACGCAGTATTTT

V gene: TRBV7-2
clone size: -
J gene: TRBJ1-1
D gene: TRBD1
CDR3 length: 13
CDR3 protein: CASSFHRGAEAFF
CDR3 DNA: TGTGCCAGCAGCTTCCACAGGGGGGCTGAAGCTTTCTTT

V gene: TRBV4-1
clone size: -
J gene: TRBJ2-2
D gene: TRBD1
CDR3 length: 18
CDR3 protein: CASSQVLGGTGNTGELFF
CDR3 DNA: TGCGCCAGCAGCCAAGTTCTGGGCGGGACAGGGAACACCGGGGAGCTGTTTTTT

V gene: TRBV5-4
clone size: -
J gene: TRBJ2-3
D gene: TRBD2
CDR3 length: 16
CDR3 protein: CASSLVGLAGSHTQYF
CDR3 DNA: TGTGCCAGCAGCTTGGTGGGACTAGCGGGATCACATACGCAGTATTTT

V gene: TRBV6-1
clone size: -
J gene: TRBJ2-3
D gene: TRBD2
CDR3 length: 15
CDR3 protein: CASSPLAGGVDTQYF
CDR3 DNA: TGTGCCAGCAGTCCCCTAGCGGGAGGGGTGGATACGCAGTATTTT

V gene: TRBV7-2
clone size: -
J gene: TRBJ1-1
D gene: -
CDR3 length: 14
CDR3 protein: CASSSFATNTEAFF
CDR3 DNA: TGTGCCAGCAGCTCGTTTGCGACTAACACTGAAGCTTTCTTT

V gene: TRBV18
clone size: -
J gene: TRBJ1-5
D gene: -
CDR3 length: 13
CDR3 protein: CASCRGRDQPQHF
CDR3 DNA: TGTGCCAGCTGCAGGGGACGGGATCAGCCCCAGCATTTT

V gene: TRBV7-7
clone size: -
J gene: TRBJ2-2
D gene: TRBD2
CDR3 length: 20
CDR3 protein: CASSFSSPGLAGRVTGELFF
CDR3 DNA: TGTGCCAGCAGCTTCAGTTCGCCGGGACTAGCGGGAAGAGTCACCGGGGAGCTGTTTTTT

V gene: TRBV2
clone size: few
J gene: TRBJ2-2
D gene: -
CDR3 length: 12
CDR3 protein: CASSLDTGELFF
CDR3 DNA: TGTGCCAGCAGTTTAGACACCGGGGAGCTGTTTTTT

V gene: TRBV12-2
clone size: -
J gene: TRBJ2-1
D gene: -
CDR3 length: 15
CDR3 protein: CASRYRTSIYNEQFF
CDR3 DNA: TGTGCAAGTCGCTACCGGACTAGTATTTACAATGAGCAGTTCTTC

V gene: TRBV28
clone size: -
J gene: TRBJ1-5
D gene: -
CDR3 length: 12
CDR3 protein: CASTQSNQPQHF
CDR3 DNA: TGTGCCAGCACTCAGAGCAATCAGCCCCAGCATTTT

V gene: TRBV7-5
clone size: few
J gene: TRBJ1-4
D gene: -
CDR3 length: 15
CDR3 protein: CVRSLQGMPNEKLFF
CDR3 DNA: TGTGTCAGAAGCCTACAGGGAATGCCTAATGAAAAACTGTTTTTT

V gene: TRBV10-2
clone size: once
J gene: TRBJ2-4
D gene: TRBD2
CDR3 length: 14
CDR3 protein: CASSASGSQNIQYF
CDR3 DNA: TGCGCCAGCAGTGCTAGCGGGAGTCAAAACATTCAGTACTTC

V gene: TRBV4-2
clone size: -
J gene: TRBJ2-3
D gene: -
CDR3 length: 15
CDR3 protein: CASSQESGNTDTQYF
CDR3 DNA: TGTGCCAGCAGCCAAGAGTCAGGGAACACAGATACGCAGTATTTT

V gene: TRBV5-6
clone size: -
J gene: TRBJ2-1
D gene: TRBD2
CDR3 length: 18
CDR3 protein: CASSLRTSGRRSYNEQFF
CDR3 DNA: TGTGCCAGCAGCCTGAGGACTAGCGGGAGAAGGTCCTACAATGAGCAGTTCTTC

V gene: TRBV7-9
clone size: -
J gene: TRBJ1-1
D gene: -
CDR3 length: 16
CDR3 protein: CASSLDTGYWDTEAFF
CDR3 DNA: TGTGCCAGCAGCCTTGATACGGGGTACTGGGACACTGAAGCTTTCTTT

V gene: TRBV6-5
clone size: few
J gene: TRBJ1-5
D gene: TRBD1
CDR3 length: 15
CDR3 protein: CASGPTGGGRQPQHF
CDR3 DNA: TGTGCCAGCGGACCTACAGGGGGCGGAAGACAGCCCCAGCATTTT

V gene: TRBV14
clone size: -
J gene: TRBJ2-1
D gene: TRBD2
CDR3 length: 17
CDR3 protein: CASSQDRAGAYRDEQFF
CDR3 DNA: TGTGCCAGCAGCCAAGATCGAGCGGGGGCCTACAGAGATGAGCAGTTCTTC

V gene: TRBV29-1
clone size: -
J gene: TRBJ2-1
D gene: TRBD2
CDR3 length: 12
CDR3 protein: CSHSLAGYEQFF
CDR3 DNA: TGCAGCCACTCACTAGCGGGCTATGAGCAGTTCTTC

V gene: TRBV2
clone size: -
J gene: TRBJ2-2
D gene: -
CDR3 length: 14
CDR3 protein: CASSERGYTGELFF
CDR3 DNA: TGTGCCAGCAGTGAACGAGGGTACACCGGGGAGCTGTTTTTT

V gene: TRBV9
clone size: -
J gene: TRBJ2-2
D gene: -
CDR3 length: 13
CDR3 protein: CASSLSFTGELFF
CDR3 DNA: TGTGCCAGCAGCCTTTCGTTCACCGGGGAGCTGTTTTTT

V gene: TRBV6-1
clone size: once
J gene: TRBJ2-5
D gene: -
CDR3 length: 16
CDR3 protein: CASSEYRGISLETQYF
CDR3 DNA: TGTGCCAGCAGTGAATATCGCGGGATAAGTCTAGAGACCCAGTACTTC